This T cell receptor beta chain was found in a study of CD8 T cells in ankylosing spondylitis. Quantitative molecular-barcoded 5'-RACE generated the TCR beta libraries. TCRdb analysed the 5' RACE reads with MiXCR anew, one entry per CDR3 protein. The sample records around 440,000 distinct CDR3 sequences, roughly a sixth being singletons. Study-wide points: Ankylosing spondylitis blood appeared to carry a characteristic TCR beta motif of under ten highly homologous variants. Disease-linked clones were reportedly significantly enriched in matched ankylosing spondylitis synovial fluid. Clones that were linked to disease were CD8+ and were relatively rare in peripheral blood.

Germline CDR1 and CDR2: SGHTA and FQGTGA. The CDR3 has 15 residues. V lost 5 bases to trimming and J lost 0 bases; unmatched junction nucleotides: 3. A note on this clonotype: Its matching antigen is unknown.

The receptor's source is a male donor with ankylosing spondylitis. The chain employs TRBV7-3 and TRBJ2-1; 8 nucleotides match TRBD2. The specimen was blood, either unsorted or a sorted T cell fraction (not recorded which). CDR3 sequence: CASSTGTSSYNEQFF. CDR3 bases: TGTGCCAGCAGCACAGGGACTAGCTCCTACAATGAGCAGTTCTTC.